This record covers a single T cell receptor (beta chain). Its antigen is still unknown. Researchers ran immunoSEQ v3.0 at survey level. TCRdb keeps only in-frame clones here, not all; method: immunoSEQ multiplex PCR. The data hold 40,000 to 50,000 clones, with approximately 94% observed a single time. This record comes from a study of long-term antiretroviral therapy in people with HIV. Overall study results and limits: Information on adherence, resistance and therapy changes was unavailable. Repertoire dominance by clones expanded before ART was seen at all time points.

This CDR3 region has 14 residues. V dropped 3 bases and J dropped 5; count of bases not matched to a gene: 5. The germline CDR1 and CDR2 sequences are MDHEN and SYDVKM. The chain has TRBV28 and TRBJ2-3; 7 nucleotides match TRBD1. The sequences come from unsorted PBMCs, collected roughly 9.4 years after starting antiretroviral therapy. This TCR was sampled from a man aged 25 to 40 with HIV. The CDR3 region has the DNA TGTGCCAGCAGTTTTGACAGGGTGGGAGATACGCAGTATTTT. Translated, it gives CASSFDRVGDTQYF.